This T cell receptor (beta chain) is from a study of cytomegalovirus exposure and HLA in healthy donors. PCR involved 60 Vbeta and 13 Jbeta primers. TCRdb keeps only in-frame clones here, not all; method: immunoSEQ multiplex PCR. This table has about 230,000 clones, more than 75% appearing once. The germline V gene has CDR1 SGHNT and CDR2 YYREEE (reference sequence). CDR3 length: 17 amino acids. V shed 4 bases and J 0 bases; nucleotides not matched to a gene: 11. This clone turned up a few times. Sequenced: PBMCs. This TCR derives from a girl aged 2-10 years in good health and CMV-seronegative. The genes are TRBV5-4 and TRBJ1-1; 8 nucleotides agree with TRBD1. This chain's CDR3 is CASSPDRTGIMNTEAFF. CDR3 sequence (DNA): TGTGCCAGCAGCCCTGACCGGACAGGGATCATGAACACTGAAGCTTTCTTT. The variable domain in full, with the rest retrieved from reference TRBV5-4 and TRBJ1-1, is ETGVTQSPTHLIKTRGQQVTLRCSSQSGHNTVSWYQQALGQGPQFIFQYYREEENGRGNFPPRFSGLQFPNYSSELNVNALELDDSALYLCASSPDRTGIMNTEAFFGQGTRLTVV.